A selection of T cell receptor beta chains follows, all from one sample in a study of T-cell reconstitution after alpha-beta-depleted transplantation in children. TCRdb independently ran MiXCR on the PCR reads; one entry per CDR3 protein. Of 55,000 to 85,000 distinct CDR3 sequences detected, 9.5% to 13% appear once; the ten largest clones hold over 10%. The sample in question was PBMCs, obtained before TCRalphabeta/CD19-depleted stem cell transplant. The receptors stem from a boy aged 5 to 17 with acute myeloid leukemia, due to receive a stem cell transplant. Each CDR3 is given with its conserved first and last residue. A D gene is named only where the DNA matches it firmly. The size field is filled for only some rows; it gives once, few, many or a size class.

TRBJ2-1	-	TRBV7-3	few	14	TGTGCCAGCAGCTTGGCAGTTTCGGGCAATGAGCAGTTCTTC	CASSLAVSGNEQFF
TRBJ2-7	-	TRBV5-1	once	14	TGCGCCAGCAGCCCGGACAGCGTCTCCTACGAGCAGTACTTC	CASSPDSVSYEQYF
TRBJ1-5	-	TRBV24-1	many	14	TGTGCCACCAGCCAGGGATTTGGGAATCAGCCCCAGCATTTT	CATSQGFGNQPQHF
TRBJ2-2	-	TRBV5-1	many	16	TGCGCCAGCAGCTTGGCAGCTCGCGGAAACACCGGGGAGCTGTTTTTT	CASSLAARGNTGELFF
TRBJ2-1	TRBD2	TRBV18	few	17	TGTGCCAGCTCGCGCCTACTAGCGGGGGGACTCTACAATGAGCAGTTCTTC	CASSRLLAGGLYNEQFF
TRBJ2-7	-	TRBV27	many	16	TGTGCCAGCAGTTTAGTTCTGCGTCCAAGCTCCTACGAGCAGTACTTC	CASSLVLRPSSYEQYF
TRBJ1-5	TRBD1	TRBV10-2	many	16	TGCGCCAGCAGTGAGTTCGCCCACAGGGGAGATCAGCCCCAGCATTTT	CASSEFAHRGDQPQHF
TRBJ2-7	TRBD2	TRBV20-1	many	14	TGCAGTGCTAGAGCGAGGACTAGCGGCTACGAGCAGTACTTC	CSARARTSGYEQYF
TRBJ2-1	-	TRBV12-3/TRBV12-4	many	12	TGTGCCAGCAGCCCGACAGGCAGTGAGCAGTTCTTC	CASSPTGSEQFF
TRBJ2-7	-	TRBV28	many	11	TGTGCCAGCAGTTTAAGTACAGTGCAGTACTTC	CASSLSTVQYF
TRBJ2-5	-	TRBV24-1	many	11	TGTGCCACGGGGGTAAAAGAGACCCAGTACTTC	CATGVKETQYF
TRBJ2-1	-	TRBV7-9	many	12	TGTGCCAGCAGCTTAAGGGTAGGTGAGCAGTTCTTC	CASSLRVGEQFF
TRBJ2-1	-	TRBV6-5	many	15	TGTGCCAGCAGTTACAAACCCGTGAACTACAATGAGCAGTTCTTC	CASSYKPVNYNEQFF
TRBJ2-1	-	TRBV3-1	many	12	TGTGCCAGCAGCCAGCCCGGTGGCGGGAAGTTCTTC	CASSQPGGGKFF
TRBJ2-5	-	TRBV5-1	many	12	TGCGCCAGCAGCCTGGAGGGGGAGACCCAGTACTTC	CASSLEGETQYF
TRBJ2-7	-	TRBV6-5	many	12	TGTGCCAGCAGTTACATCGGGGCCGAGCAGTACTTC	CASSYIGAEQYF
TRBJ1-2	TRBD1	TRBV27	many	14	TGTGCCAGCACTCGACTAACAGGGGCCTATGGCTACACCTTC	CASTRLTGAYGYTF
TRBJ2-7	TRBD1	TRBV7-9	many	15	TGTGCCAGCAGCTTAGCGGCGACAGGGACCCACGAGCAGTACTTC	CASSLAATGTHEQYF
TRBJ2-2	-	TRBV5-4	-	13	TGTGCCAGCAGCTCCGTAAACACTCGGGAGCTGTTTTTT	CASSSVNTRELFF
TRBJ2-2	TRBD1	TRBV3-1	many	15	TGTGCCAGCAGCCCCCGACAGGGGGCTGTCGGGGAGCTGTTTTTT	CASSPRQGAVGELFF
TRBJ1-2	-	TRBV3-1	many	12	TGTGCCAGCAGCCAAGATGAACAGCGCTACACCTTC	CASSQDEQRYTF
TRBJ1-5	-	TRBV30	few	11	TGTGCCTGGAGCCTTGATCAGCCCCAGCATTTT	CAWSLDQPQHF
TRBJ1-1	-	TRBV12-3/TRBV12-4	many	12	TGTGCCAGCAGTTACCTTCTGCGTGAAGCTTTCTTT	CASSYLLREAFF
TRBJ2-2	-	TRBV18	many	17	TGTGCCAGCTCACGGAATTCGCAGTTCGCGAACACCGGGGAGCTGTTTTTT	CASSRNSQFANTGELFF
TRBJ2-2	TRBD2	TRBV4-1	many	17	TGCGCCAGCAGCCAAAATAGCGGGGGGGCTAACACCGGGGAGCTGTTTTTT	CASSQNSGGANTGELFF
TRBJ2-1	-	TRBV15	many	13	TGTGCCACCAGCGGGTCTTCCTACAATGAGCAGTTCTTC	CATSGSSYNEQFF
TRBJ2-1	TRBD2	TRBV27	-	16	TGTGCCAGCAGTCCCTCCTCCGGGACTACGCTGTATGAGCAGTTCTTC	CASSPSSGTTLYEQFF
TRBJ1-1	-	TRBV19	many	12	TGTGCCAGTAGTACGGAGGGGACTGAAGCTTTCTTT	CASSTEGTEAFF
TRBJ1-5	-	TRBV12-3/TRBV12-4	many	13	TGTGCCAGCAGTTTATTAGAGAATCAGCCCCAGCATTTT	CASSLLENQPQHF